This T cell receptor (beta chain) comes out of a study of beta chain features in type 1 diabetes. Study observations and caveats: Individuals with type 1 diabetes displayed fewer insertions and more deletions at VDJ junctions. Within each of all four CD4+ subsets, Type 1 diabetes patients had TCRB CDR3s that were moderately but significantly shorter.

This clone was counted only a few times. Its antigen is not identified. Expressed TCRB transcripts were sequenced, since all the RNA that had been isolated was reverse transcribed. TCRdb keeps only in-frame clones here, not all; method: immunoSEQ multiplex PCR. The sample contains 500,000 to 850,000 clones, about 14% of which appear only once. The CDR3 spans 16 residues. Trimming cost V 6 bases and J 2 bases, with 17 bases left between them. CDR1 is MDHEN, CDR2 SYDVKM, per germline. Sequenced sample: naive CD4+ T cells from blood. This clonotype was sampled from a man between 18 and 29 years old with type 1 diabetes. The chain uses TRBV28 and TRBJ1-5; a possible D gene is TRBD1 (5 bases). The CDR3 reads CASSTLGQGGNQPQHF. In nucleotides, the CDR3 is TGTGCCAGCAGCACCTTGGGGCAGGGCGGCAATCAGCCCCAGCATTTT.